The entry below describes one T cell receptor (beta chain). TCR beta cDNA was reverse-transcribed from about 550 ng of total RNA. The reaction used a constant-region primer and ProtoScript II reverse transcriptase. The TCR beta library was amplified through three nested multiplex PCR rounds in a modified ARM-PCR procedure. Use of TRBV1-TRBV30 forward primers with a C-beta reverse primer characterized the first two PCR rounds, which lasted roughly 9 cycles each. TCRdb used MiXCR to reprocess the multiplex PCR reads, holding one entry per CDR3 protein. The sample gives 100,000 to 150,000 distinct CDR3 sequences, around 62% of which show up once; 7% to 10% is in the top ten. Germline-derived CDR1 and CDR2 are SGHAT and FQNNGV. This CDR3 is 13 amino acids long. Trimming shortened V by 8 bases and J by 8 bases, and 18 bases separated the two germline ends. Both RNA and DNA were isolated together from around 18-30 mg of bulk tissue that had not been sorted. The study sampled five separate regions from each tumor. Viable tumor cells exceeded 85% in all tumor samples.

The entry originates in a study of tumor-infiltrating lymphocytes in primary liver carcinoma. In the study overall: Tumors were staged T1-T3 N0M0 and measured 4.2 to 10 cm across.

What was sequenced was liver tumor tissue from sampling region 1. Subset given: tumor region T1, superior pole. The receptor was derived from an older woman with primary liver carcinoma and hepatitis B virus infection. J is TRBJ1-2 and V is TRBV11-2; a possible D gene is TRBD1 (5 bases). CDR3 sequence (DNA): TGTGCCAGCGGCTCAGATCAGGGTACAGGCTACACCTTC. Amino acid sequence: CASGSDQGTGYTF.